These 16 T cell receptor beta chains came from one sample sequenced in a study of blood T cell repertoires in COVID-19. Clones were sequenced by immunoSEQ multiplex PCR, and TCRdb holds only the in-frame ones, with some missing. The sample holds roughly 310,000 clones, 85% to 90% seen once. Material: peripheral blood. These receptors came from a woman aged 25 to 39 with COVID-19, enrolled during active disease.

The chain joins TRBV18 to TRBJ1-2; 7 bases map to TRBD1. Losses at the gene ends were 3 bases for V and 0 bases for J; bases not matched to a gene: 4. Per germline, CDR1 KGHSH and CDR2 LQKENI. CDR3 length equals 15 residues. The CDR3 spells CASSPGTVANYGYTF. In DNA form, the CDR3 reads TGTGCCAGCTCACCGGGGACAGTTGCTAACTATGGCTACACCTTC. Full variable domain (missing parts from reference TRBV18 and TRBJ1-2): NAGVMQNPRHLVRRRGQEARLRCSPMKGHSHVYWYRQLPEEGLKFMVYLQKENIIDESGMPKERFSAEFPKEGPSILRIQQVVRGDSAAYFCASSPGTVANYGYTFGSGTRLTVV.

This chain joins TRBV6-5 and TRBJ2-1; D may be TRBD2 (6 bases). From germline, CDR1 is MNHEY and CDR2 SVGAGI. CDR3 length equals 15 residues. V lost 6 bases and J lost 6, with 18 bases in between. The DNA for the CDR3 is TGTGCCAGCAGCCGGGTACCGCAGGAGGGCAATGAGCAGTTCTTC. This translates into CASSRVPQEGNEQFF.

The chain uses TRBV5-1 and TRBJ2-1, with D possibly TRBD1 on 6 matching bases. The CDR3 spans 16 residues. V was trimmed by 4 bases and J by 6 bases, leaving 20 bases between them. CDR1 SGHRS and CDR2 YFSETQ come from the germline V gene. The CDR3 spells CASSLPTGLAANEQFF. CDR3 DNA: TGCGCCAGCAGCCTCCCGACAGGTCTGGCTGCCAATGAGCAGTTCTTC.

The chain carries TRBV30 and TRBJ1-2; 7 bases are a match to TRBD1. Germline-derived CDR1 and CDR2 are GTSNPN and SVGIG (reference sequence). Trimming cost V 2 bases and J 0 bases; bases outside gene matches: 3. This CDR3 region has 14 residues. DNA for the CDR3: TGTGCCTGGAGTCGGACAGGAGCTAACTATGGCTACACCTTC. Encoded protein: CAWSRTGANYGYTF.

This chain joins TRBV5-6 and TRBJ2-7; 9 nucleotides agree with TRBD1. V dropped 4 bases and J dropped 5; count of bases not matched to a gene: 10. Germline-derived CDR1 and CDR2 are SGHDT and YYEEEE. The CDR3 runs to 15 residues. The CDR3 region is CASSGWRDRDHEQYF. The CDR3 DNA is TGTGCCAGCAGCGGCTGGCGGGACAGGGACCACGAGCAGTACTTC.

This clone was counted once. The CDR3 DNA reads TGTGCCACCGGACCTACGGGAGCAACTAATGAAAAACTGTTTTTT. This encodes CATGPTGATNEKLFF. The V call is TRBV10-3, the J call TRBJ1-4; no firm D call. The CDR3 sequence is 15 residues long. Trimming pared 10 bases from V and 0 bases from J, leaving 15 bases between. Germline assignment: CDR1 ENHRY and CDR2 SYGVKD.

The chain combines TRBV29-1 with TRBJ1-1; 7 nucleotides agree with TRBD1. Germline CDR1 reads SQVTM; CDR2 reads ANQGSEA. Losses at the gene ends were 7 bases for V and 5 bases for J; bases not matched to a gene: 7. The CDR3 covers 12 residues. The CDR3 sequence is CSAEGAWTEAFF. The CDR3 DNA sequence: TGCAGCGCGGAGGGGGCATGGACTGAAGCTTTCTTT.

The rearrangement uses TRBV11-2 and TRBJ2-4; D remains ambiguous. The V gene's germline CDR1 is SGHAT and CDR2 FQNNGV. The V end was cut by 5 bases, the J end by 8 bases, with 10 bases between. CDR3 length: 12 amino acids. For the CDR3, the DNA is TGTGCCAGCAGCCGTTCCTCGGACATTCAGTACTTC. It is translated as CASSRSSDIQYF.

In its sample, this clone was seen once. V and J are TRBV28 and TRBJ1-4; 7 bases are a match to TRBD1. CDR1 is MDHEN and CDR2 is SYDVKM in the germline V gene. The CDR3 totals 13 residues. V lost 10 bases, J lost 7 bases, and 9 bases stayed unmatched. As DNA, the CDR3 is TGTGCCACTCGCAGGGGGGCGGGTGAAAAACTGTTTTTT. Translated: CATRRGAGEKLFF.

This chain joins TRBV7-2 and TRBJ1-5; D gene uncertain. This CDR3 has 15 amino acids. CDR1 and CDR2 (germline): SGHTA, FQGNSA. V dropped 5 bases and J dropped 6 bases, with 17 bases sitting between them. CDR3 region: CASSPGRGSRQPQHF. The DNA of the CDR3 is TGTGCCAGCAGCCCCGGGCGGGGATCTCGTCAGCCCCAGCATTTT.

The V call is TRBV18, the J call TRBJ2-7, with 9 positions matching TRBD1. This CDR3 comprises 14 residues. The V gene end was trimmed by 5 bases and the J gene end by 5 bases; junction bases not matched to a gene: 7. Germline V lookup: CDR1 KGHSH, CDR2 LQKENI. The CDR3 DNA is TGTGCCAGCTCAGGGGGACAGGGAATTGACGAGCAGTACTTC. This codes for CASSGGQGIDEQYF.

The chain has TRBV3-1 (or the pseudogene TRBV3-2) and TRBJ2-1; TRBD2 aligns across 11 bases. The CDR3 extends over 17 amino acids. J lost 10 bases, V lost 3 bases, and 14 bases had no gene match. Looked up from germline, CDR1 is LGHDT and CDR2 is YNNKEL (reference sequence). The CDR3 DNA is TGTGCCAGCAGCCACCCACGGACTAGCGGGCACTCCACCGAGCAGTTCTTC. The encoded protein is CASSHPRTSGHSTEQFF.

This rearrangement joins TRBV7-8 to TRBJ2-7; D gene uncertain. CDR1 is SGHVS and CDR2 is FQNEAQ in the germline V gene. Trimming pared 1 base from V and 3 bases from J, leaving 10 bases between. This CDR3 comprises 14 residues. This chain's CDR3 is CASSLDGGNYEQYF. The CDR3 DNA is TGTGCCAGCAGCTTAGATGGCGGAAACTACGAGCAGTACTTC.

This chain links TRBV19 with TRBJ1-4; D call uncertain. V was pared by 9 bases and J by 7 bases, with 15 bases between. Looked up from germline, CDR1 is LNHDA and CDR2 is SQIVND (reference sequence). This CDR3 has 13 residues. Here the CDR3 reads CASQGSSTEKLFF. The CDR3 DNA sequence: TGTGCCAGCCAAGGGAGTAGTACTGAAAAACTGTTTTTT. Full variable domain (remainder filled in from reference TRBV19 and TRBJ1-4): DGGITQSPKYLFRKEGQNVTLSCEQNLNHDAMYWYRQDPGQGLRLIYYSQIVNDFQKGDIAEGYSVSREKKESFPLTVTSAQKNPTAFYLCASQGSSTEKLFFGSGTQLSVL.

This chain uses TRBV30 with TRBJ2-7; weak D call: TRBD1 (5 bases). The CDR3 is 19 amino acids. CDR1 GTSNPN and CDR2 SVGIG come from the germline V gene (reference sequence). V dropped 0 bases and J dropped 2 bases, with 26 bases sitting between them. The CDR3 region has the DNA TGTGCCTGGAGTGTACTACCCGGCAGGGCAGGCCCGAGACCCTACGAGCAGTACTTC. Amino acids: CAWSVLPGRAGPRPYEQYF. Filled out from reference TRBV30 and TRBJ2-7, the complete variable domain reads SQTIHQWPATLVQPVGSPLSLECTVEGTSNPNLYWYRQAAGRGLQLLFYSVGIGQISSEVPQNLSASRPQDRQFILSSKKLLLSDSGFYLCAWSVLPGRAGPRPYEQYFGPGTRLTVT.

This chain joins TRBV19 and TRBJ2-1; TRBD2 matches 14 bases. Germline V gives CDR1 LNHDA, CDR2 SQIVND (reference sequence). The CDR3 is 14 residues long. The ends lost 9 bases at V and 12 bases at J; junction bases unmatched: 10. As DNA, the CDR3 is TGTGCCAGCACTGGGACTAGCGGGAGAGTCATGCAGTTCTTC. It encodes CASTGTSGRVMQFF.